One and the same sample provided the 27 T cell receptor beta chains below, sequenced in a study of cytomegalovirus exposure and HLA in healthy donors. Sequenced by immunoSEQ multiplex PCR; TCRdb stores in-frame clones only, minus some. The table shows around 54,000 clones, with about 92% occurring only once. The specimen sequenced was PBMCs. Receptors originate from a woman in her late teens or twenties in good health and CMV-seropositive.

V usage is TRBV6-4 and J usage is TRBJ2-2, with TRBD2 matching 7 bases. This CDR3 is built from 17 residues. Germline V gene sequence: CDR1 MRHNA, CDR2 SNTAGT. J gave up 5 bases and V 10 bases, and 19 bases lay outside the gene matches. The DNA of the CDR3 is TGTGCCACTAGGTTGGTTGGGGGGGAACGAAGTACCGGGGAGCTGTTTTTT. As protein: CATRLVGGERSTGELFF.

This chain links TRBV28 with TRBJ2-7; 8 bases align to TRBD1. The CDR3 totals 16 residues. Trimming at V came to 6 bases and at J to 2 bases, leaving 12 bases not matched to a gene. Germline V CDR1 and CDR2: MDHEN, SYDVKM. Here the CDR3 DNA reads TGTGCCAGCAGGAGCCCCCGGACAGGGCTTACCTACGAGCAGTACTTC. Amino acids: CASRSPRTGLTYEQYF. The whole variable domain, filled in from reference TRBV28 and TRBJ2-7, reads DVKVTQSSRYLVKRTGEKVFLECVQDMDHENMFWYRQDPGLGLRLIYFSYDVKMKEKGDIPEGYSVSREKKERFSLILESASTNQTSMYLCASRSPRTGLTYEQYFGPGTRLTVT.

The chain has TRBV29-1 and TRBJ2-7; D is possibly TRBD1 (6 bases). CDR3 length: 20 amino acids. The V gene lost 0 bases and the J gene lost 0 bases, with 27 bases spanning the gap. Per germline, CDR1 SQVTM and CDR2 ANQGSEA. The CDR3 sequence: CSVEDRWAPVGQSSSYEQYF. The CDR3 DNA reads as TGCAGCGTTGAAGATCGTTGGGCTCCCGTAGGACAGTCCAGCTCCTACGAGCAGTACTTC.

The chain carries TRBV6-5 and TRBJ1-1; 10 bases line up with TRBD1. Germline CDR1 MNHEY, CDR2 SVGAGI. V lost 6 bases and J lost 7; bases outside the gene matches: 5. This CDR3 region has 13 residues. CDR3 residues: CASRGTGEGEAFF. The CDR3 nucleotides are TGTGCCAGCAGGGGGACAGGGGAGGGTGAAGCTTTCTTT.

This rearrangement joins TRBV11-3 to TRBJ1-1; D is possibly TRBD1 (6 bases). Trimming shortened V by 5 bases and J by 4 bases, and 11 bases separated the two germline ends. This CDR3 comprises 13 residues. The germline V gene encodes CDR1 SGHNT and CDR2 YENEEA. The DNA of the CDR3 is TGTGCCAGCAGCGGCGACAGGTTCACTGAAGCTTTCTTT. Protein sequence: CASSGDRFTEAFF.

This clone showed up just once. The V gene is TRBV19, the J gene TRBJ2-1, with 8 bases identical to TRBD1. Germline V gene lookup returns CDR1 LNHDA and CDR2 SQIVND (reference sequence). This CDR3 is built from 15 residues. V was pared by 7 bases and J by 7 bases, with 12 bases of the junction left unmatched. CDR3 sequence: CASKGQGASLNEQFF. DNA of the CDR3: TGTGCCAGTAAAGGGCAGGGGGCGTCGTTAAATGAGCAGTTCTTC.

The J gene is TRBJ2-1, the V gene TRBV6-1; no clear D. V lost 1 base and J lost 4, with 8 bases in between. Per germline, CDR1 MNHNS and CDR2 SASEGT. The CDR3 loop spans 14 amino acids. The CDR3 coding sequence is TGTGCCAGCAGTGAAGGAGGTAAATACAATGAGCAGTTCTTC. Residues: CASSEGGKYNEQFF.

This clone was observed once. The V gene is TRBV29-1, the J gene TRBJ1-2; D is unclear. Germline V gene sequence: CDR1 SQVTM, CDR2 ANQGSEA. Trimming removed 0 bases from V and 2 bases from J, with 7 bases in between. This CDR3 region has 13 residues. In DNA, the CDR3 is TGCAGCGTTGAAGATCTCGAGAACTATGGCTACACCTTC. Protein sequence: CSVEDLENYGYTF.

This clone was seen once. This chain joins TRBV7-9 and TRBJ2-5; 11 nucleotides agree with TRBD2. Per the germline V gene, CDR1 is SEHNR and CDR2 is FQNEAQ (reference sequence). J was trimmed by 5 bases and V by 4 bases; bases with no gene match: 6. The CDR3 covers 15 residues. CDR3: CASSSGTSGGETQYF. For the CDR3, the DNA is TGTGCCAGCAGCTCGGGGACTAGCGGAGGGGAGACCCAGTACTTC.

This clone turned up a few times. This chain's CDR3 is CASSFGEGYGYTF. CDR3 sequence (DNA): TGCGCCAGCAGCTTCGGGGAGGGCTATGGCTACACCTTC. V gene TRBV5-1 combines with J gene TRBJ1-2, with no clear D. With 2 bases removed from V and 4 bases from J, the gap between germline ends came to 9 bases. In germline, CDR1 is SGHRS, CDR2 YFSETQ. This CDR3 is 13 amino acids long.

As DNA, the CDR3 is TGCGCCAGCAGCTTGGATAACCCGAGCTCCTACAATGAGCAGTTCTTC. Translated, it gives CASSLDNPSSYNEQFF. This sequence joins TRBV5-1 and TRBJ2-1; D not certain. The CDR3 covers 16 residues. In germline, CDR1 is SGHRS, CDR2 YFSETQ. Trimming took 0 bases from V and 0 from J, leaving 10 bases between them.

The chain has TRBV29-1 and TRBJ1-1; tentative D call: TRBD1 (6 bases). This CDR3 region has 13 residues. Germline-derived CDR1 and CDR2 are SQVTM and ANQGSEA. Deletions cut 5 bases from V and 0 bases from J, with 10 bases between. CDR3 sequence (DNA): TGCAGCGTTCACGGACAGATGAACACTGAAGCTTTCTTT. Translated, it gives CSVHGQMNTEAFF.

The rearrangement joins TRBV19 to TRBJ2-5, with 8 bases aligning to TRBD2. Germline V lookup: CDR1 LNHDA, CDR2 SQIVND (reference sequence). V was pared by 4 bases and J by 2 bases, with 3 bases of the junction left unmatched. This CDR3 contains 14 residues. CDR3 sequence reads: CASSTLAGQETQYF. CDR3 bases: TGTGCCAGTAGTACCTTAGCGGGGCAAGAGACCCAGTACTTC.

The chain uses TRBV6-1 and TRBJ1-5, with 8 bases fitting TRBD1. Germline-derived CDR1 and CDR2 are MNHNS and SASEGT. This CDR3 spans 15 amino acids. With V trimmed by 2 bases and J by 9 bases, 9 bases remained unmatched. The CDR3 sequence is CASSETSGGSRPQHF. In nucleotides, the CDR3 is TGTGCCAGCAGTGAAACGTCAGGGGGCTCTCGGCCCCAGCATTTT.

A note on this clone: Other DNA sequences in the same sample also yield this CDR3. The gene calls are TRBV7-2 and TRBJ2-7; 8 nucleotides line up with TRBD2. V shed 2 bases and J 2 bases; nucleotides not matched to a gene: 2. The CDR3 contains 14 residues. Germline CDR1 and CDR2: SGHTA and FQGNSA. This CDR3 is CASSLTGGTYEQYF. The CDR3 region has the DNA TGTGCCAGCAGCTTAACGGGGGGGACCTACGAGCAGTACTTC.

The rearrangement links TRBV5-5 to TRBJ1-3; D remains ambiguous. Trimming took off 0 bases at V and 0 bases at J, with 7 bases between the two ends. The germline V gene has CDR1 SGHKS and CDR2 YYEKEE (reference sequence). The CDR3 contains 15 residues. CDR3 region: CASSLGRGSGNTIYF. The CDR3 DNA follows: TGTGCCAGCAGCTTGGGACGGGGCTCTGGAAACACCATATATTTT.

The rearrangement joins TRBV25-1 to TRBJ2-3, with 9 positions matching TRBD2. CDR3 size: 17 residues. Germline values: CDR1 MGHDK, CDR2 SYGVNS. Trimming took 0 bases from V and 2 from J; bases not matched to a gene: 6. The CDR3 nucleotides are TGTGCCAGCAGTGAATATGGGGTAGCGGGGGACACAGATACGCAGTATTTT. Amino acid sequence: CASSEYGVAGDTDTQYF.

In nucleotides, the CDR3 is TGTGCCAGCAGTGTCGTAGGGGGGGTGGACATTCAGTACTTC. This encodes CASSVVGGVDIQYF. This chain connects TRBV2 to TRBJ2-4; D may be TRBD2 (7 bases). The germline CDR1 and CDR2 sequences are SNHLY and FYNNEI. The ends were cut back, 4 bases at V and 8 bases at J, with 15 bases in the middle. The CDR3 is 14 residues long.

As regards this clone: An end of the junction differs from the germline gene, which may be a read error. V and J are TRBV29-1 and TRBJ1-5; 7 nucleotides line up with TRBD1. The CDR3 is made up of 14 amino acids. The germline CDR1 and CDR2 sequences are SQVTM and ANQGSEA. CDR3 region: CSVGDREGESAPAF. CDR3 in DNA: TGCAGCGTTGGCGACAGGGAAGGAGAATCAGCCCCAGCATTT. Combining the CDR3 with reference TRBV29-1 and TRBJ1-5 gives the whole variable domain SAVISQKPSRDICQRGTSLTIQCQVDSQVTMMFWYRQQPGQSLTLIATANQGSEATYESGFVIDKFPISRPNLTFSTLTVSNMSPEDSSIYLCSVGDREGESAPAFGDGTRLSIL.

The V and J genes are TRBV5-1 and TRBJ2-5, with 12 bases matching TRBD2. The CDR3 length is 16 residues. Germline V gene lookup returns CDR1 SGHRS and CDR2 YFSETQ. The junction had 11 bases not matched to a gene; V was cut back by 4 bases and J by 7 bases. CDR3 coding DNA: TGCGCCAGCAGCCCTGACGCTAGCGGGGGGGCCCGGACCCAGTACTTC. This codes for CASSPDASGGARTQYF.

The chain links TRBV2 to TRBJ2-2; 8 bases line up with TRBD1. V lost 7 bases to trimming and J lost 4 bases; unmatched junction nucleotides: 5. CDR3 length: 14 amino acids. The germline CDR1 and CDR2 sequences are SNHLY and FYNNEI. The CDR3 loop reads CASTWTGTTGELFF. For the CDR3, the DNA is TGTGCCAGCACTTGGACAGGGACCACCGGGGAGCTGTTTTTT. The full variable domain, in which reference TRBV2 and TRBJ2-2 provide the parts outside the CDR3, is EPEVTQTPSHQVTQMGQEVILRCVPISNHLYFYWYRQILGQKVEFLVSFYNNEISEKSEIFDDQFSVERPDGSNFTLKIRSTKLEDSAMYFCASTWTGTTGELFFGEGSRLTVL.

The chain employs TRBV19 and TRBJ2-7, with D perhaps matching TRBD1 (5 bases). This CDR3 contains 12 residues. V gave up 5 bases and J gave up 4 bases, with 9 bases separating them. CDR1 and CDR2 from the germline V gene are LNHDA and SQIVND (reference sequence). CDR3 coding DNA: TGTGCCAGTAGTTACCAGGGTTACGAGCAGTACTTC. Its protein product is CASSYQGYEQYF.

This rearrangement joins TRBV27 to TRBJ2-7; TRBD1 matches 7 bases. V dropped 5 bases and J dropped 6; count of bases not matched to a gene: 4. The CDR3 is 12 residues long. The germline V gene encodes CDR1 MNHEY and CDR2 SMNVEV (reference sequence). CDR3 coding DNA: TGTGCCAGCAGTATAAACAGGGGCGAGCAGTACTTC. The encoded protein is CASSINRGEQYF.

The chain uses TRBV19 and TRBJ1-6; the match to TRBD1 covers 9 bases. From germline, CDR1 is LNHDA and CDR2 SQIVND (reference sequence). V was pared by 6 bases and J by 9 bases, with 6 bases of the junction left unmatched. This CDR3 contains 14 residues. CDR3 loop: CASSIGTGPSPLHF. As DNA, the CDR3 is TGTGCCAGTAGCATCGGGACAGGGCCTTCACCCCTCCACTTT.

In this sample, this clone turned up once. The V call is TRBV6-5, the J call TRBJ1-1; 7 bases fit TRBD1. The germline CDR1 and CDR2 sequences are MNHEY and SVGAGI. The V segment lost 11 bases and the J segment 1 base; nucleotides outside the gene matches: 7. There are 13 residues in the CDR3. CDR3 sequence: CAASGGRNTEAFF. Written as DNA, the CDR3 is TGTGCCGCATCAGGGGGAAGGAACACTGAAGCTTTCTTT.

The chain recombines TRBV5-6 with TRBJ2-1; D call uncertain. CDR1 and CDR2 from the germline V gene are SGHDT and YYEEEE. The CDR3 covers 11 residues. Trimming stripped 2 bases from V and 6 bases from J, with 3 bases between. CDR3 residues: CASSFLNEQFF. CDR3 coding DNA: TGTGCCAGCAGCTTTCTCAATGAGCAGTTCTTC.

The chain joins TRBV19 to TRBJ1-4, with TRBD1 as a possible D gene (6 bases). The germline V gene has CDR1 LNHDA and CDR2 SQIVND (reference sequence). The CDR3 covers 15 residues. V lost 3 bases to trimming and J lost 7 bases, with 15 bases between them. Here the CDR3 reads CASSISRGRIEKLFF. CDR3 nucleotide sequence: TGTGCCAGTAGTATCTCGCGGGGGCGAATTGAAAAACTGTTTTTT.